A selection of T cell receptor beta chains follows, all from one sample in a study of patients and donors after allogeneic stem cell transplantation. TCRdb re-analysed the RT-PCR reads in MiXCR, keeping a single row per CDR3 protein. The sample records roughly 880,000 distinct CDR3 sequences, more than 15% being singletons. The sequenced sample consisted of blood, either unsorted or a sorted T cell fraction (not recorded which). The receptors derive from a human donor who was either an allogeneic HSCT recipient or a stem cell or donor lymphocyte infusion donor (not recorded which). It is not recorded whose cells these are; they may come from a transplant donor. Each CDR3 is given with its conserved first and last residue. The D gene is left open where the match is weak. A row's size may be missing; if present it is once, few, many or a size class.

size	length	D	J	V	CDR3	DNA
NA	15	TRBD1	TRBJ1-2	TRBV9	CASSVVHRGNYGYTF	TGTGCCAGCAGCGTTGTTCACAGGGGCAACTATGGCTACACCTTC
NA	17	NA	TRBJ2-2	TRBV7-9	CASSLQMWGENTGELFF	TGTGCCAGCAGCCTACAGATGTGGGGGGAGAACACCGGGGAGCTGTTTTTT
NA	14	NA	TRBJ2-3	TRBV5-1	CASSSGVETDTQYF	TGCGCCAGCAGCTCGGGGGTTGAAACAGATACGCAGTATTTT
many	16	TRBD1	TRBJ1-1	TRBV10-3	CAISVPGQGANTEAFF	TGTGCCATCAGCGTCCCGGGGCAGGGGGCGAACACTGAAGCTTTCTTT
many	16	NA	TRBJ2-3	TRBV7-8	CASSLGGPGYVDTQYF	TGTGCCAGCAGCTTAGGAGGACCTGGATATGTAGATACGCAGTATTTT
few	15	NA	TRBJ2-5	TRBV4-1	CASSQLGLATETQYF	TGCGCCAGCAGCCAGTTAGGGCTAGCGACGGAGACCCAGTACTTC
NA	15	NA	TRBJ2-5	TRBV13	CASSPPGPRVKTQYF	TGTGCCAGCAGCCCCCCCGGGCCCAGGGTGAAGACCCAGTACTTC
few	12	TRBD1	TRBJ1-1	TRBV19	CASRDRASEAFF	TGTGCCAGTAGAGACAGGGCCTCTGAAGCTTTCTTT
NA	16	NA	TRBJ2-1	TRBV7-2	CASSLVARATYNEQFF	TGTGCCAGCAGCTTAGTAGCGAGGGCAACATACAATGAGCAGTTCTTC
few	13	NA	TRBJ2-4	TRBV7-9	CASSSRVLNIQYF	TGTGCCAGCAGCTCCCGGGTCCTTAACATTCAGTACTTC
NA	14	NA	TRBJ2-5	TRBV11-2	CASSWLTGQETQYF	TGTGCCAGCAGCTGGCTGACTGGTCAAGAGACCCAGTACTTC
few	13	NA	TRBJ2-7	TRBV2	CASNNLIAYEQYF	TGTGCCAGCAATAACTTGATTGCCTACGAGCAGTACTTC
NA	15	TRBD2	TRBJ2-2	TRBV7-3	CASSPRGGQPGELFF	TGTGCCAGCAGTCCCCGGGGGGGCCAACCCGGGGAGCTGTTTTTT
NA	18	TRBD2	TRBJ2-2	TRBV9	CASSGNLGLAGGAGELFF	TGTGCCAGCAGCGGAAACTTGGGACTAGCGGGAGGAGCCGGGGAGCTGTTTTTT
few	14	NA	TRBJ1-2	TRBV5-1	CASSLLKGNYGYTF	TGCGCCAGCAGCTTGTTGAAGGGGAACTATGGCTACACCTTC
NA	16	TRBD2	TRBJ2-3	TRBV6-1	CASSILAGGPTDTQYF	TGTGCCAGCAGTATCCTAGCGGGAGGGCCGACAGATACGCAGTATTTT
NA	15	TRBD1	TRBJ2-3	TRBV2	CASRGGQGFSDTQYF	TGTGCCAGCAGAGGGGGACAGGGATTCTCAGATACGCAGTATTTT
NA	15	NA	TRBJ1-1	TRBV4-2	CASSQEPIMSTEAFF	TGTGCCAGCAGCCAGGAGCCTATAATGAGCACTGAAGCTTTCTTT
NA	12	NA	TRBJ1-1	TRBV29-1	CSVGDGGTEAFF	TGCAGCGTTGGGGACGGAGGGACTGAAGCTTTCTTT
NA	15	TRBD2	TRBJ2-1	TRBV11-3	CASSFTTSGGNEQFF	TGTGCCAGCAGCTTTACGACTAGCGGTGGCAATGAGCAGTTCTTC
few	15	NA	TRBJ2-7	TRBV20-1	CSVTKPGHLTYEQYF	TGCAGTGTTACCAAACCGGGACACCTAACCTACGAGCAGTACTTC
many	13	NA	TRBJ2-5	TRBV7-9	CASSFQGEETQYF	TGTGCCAGCAGCTTTCAGGGTGAGGAGACCCAGTACTTC
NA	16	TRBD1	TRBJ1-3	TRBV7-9	CASSFYGTATGNTIYF	TGTGCCAGCAGCTTTTATGGGACAGCGACTGGAAACACCATATATTTT
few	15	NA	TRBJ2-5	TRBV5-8	CASSRGAGSQETQYF	TGTGCCAGCTCAAGAGGGGCTGGTAGCCAAGAGACCCAGTACTTC
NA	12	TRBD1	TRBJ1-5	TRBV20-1	CSAKTGSEPQHF	TGCAGTGCTAAGACAGGGAGTGAGCCCCAGCATTTT
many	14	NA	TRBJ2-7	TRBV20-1	CSAEGHQTFYEQYF	TGCAGTGCAGAGGGACACCAGACTTTCTACGAGCAGTACTTC
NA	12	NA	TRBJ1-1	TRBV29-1	CSVEDLRREAFF	TGCAGCGTTGAAGATCTTCGGAGGGAAGCTTTCTTT
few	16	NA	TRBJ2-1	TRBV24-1	CATSDGGQGPYNEQFF	TGTGCCACCAGTGATGGTGGGCAGGGGCCCTACAATGAGCAGTTCTTC
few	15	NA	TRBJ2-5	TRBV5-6	CASSLWGLSRETQYF	TGTGCCAGCAGCTTGTGGGGACTCAGTAGGGAGACCCAGTACTTC
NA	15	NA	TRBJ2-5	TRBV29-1	CSVLGLPDGQETQYF	TGCAGCGTCCTTGGGCTCCCGGACGGTCAAGAGACCCAGTACTTC
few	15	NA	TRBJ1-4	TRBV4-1	CASSQPGQLVEKLFF	TGCGCCAGCAGCCAACCCGGACAGCTGGTTGAAAAACTGTTTTTT
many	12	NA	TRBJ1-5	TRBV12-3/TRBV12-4	CASSPHIRPQHF	TGTGCCAGCAGTCCCCATATCAGACCCCAGCATTTT
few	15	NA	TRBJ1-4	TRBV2	CASTGAQAVLEKLFF	TGTGCCAGCACGGGGGCACAGGCAGTCCTTGAAAAACTGTTTTTT
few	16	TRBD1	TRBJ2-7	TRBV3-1	CASSRTQGARSYEQYF	TGTGCCAGCAGCCGGACACAGGGGGCGCGGTCCTACGAGCAGTACTTC
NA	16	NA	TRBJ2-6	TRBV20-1	CSAPPPLGPGANVLTF	TGCAGTGCTCCGCCGCCCCTAGGGCCTGGGGCCAACGTCCTGACTTTC
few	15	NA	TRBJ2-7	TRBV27	CASRRIGQATYEQYF	TGTGCCAGCAGAAGAATCGGACAAGCAACTTACGAGCAGTACTTC
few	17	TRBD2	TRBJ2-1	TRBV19	CASSARLLAGDRNEQFF	TGTGCCAGTAGTGCCCGACTACTAGCGGGAGACCGCAATGAGCAGTTCTTC
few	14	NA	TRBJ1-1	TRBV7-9	CASSYPKGDTEAFF	TGTGCCAGCAGCTACCCCAAGGGTGACACTGAAGCTTTCTTT
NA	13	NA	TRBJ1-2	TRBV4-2	CASSQEDTEGYTF	TGTGCCAGCAGCCAAGAGGACACCGAAGGCTACACCTTC
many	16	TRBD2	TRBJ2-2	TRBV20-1	CSARDLAGALGGELFF	TGCAGTGCTAGGGATCTAGCGGGGGCCCTGGGCGGGGAGCTGTTTTTT
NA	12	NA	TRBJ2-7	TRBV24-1	CATSDSSREQYF	TGTGCCACCAGTGACTCGTCTCGAGAGCAGTACTTC
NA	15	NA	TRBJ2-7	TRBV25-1	CASRGGGSVVYEQYF	TGTGCCAGCCGCGGAGGCGGATCTGTAGTCTACGAGCAGTACTTC
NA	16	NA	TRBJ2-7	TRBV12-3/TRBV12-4	CASSLGWTDRSYEQYF	TGTGCCAGCAGTTTGGGCTGGACCGACCGGTCCTACGAGCAGTACTTC
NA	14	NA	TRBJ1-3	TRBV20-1	CSAWPGYSGNTIYF	TGCAGTGCTTGGCCAGGGTATTCTGGAAACACCATATATTTT